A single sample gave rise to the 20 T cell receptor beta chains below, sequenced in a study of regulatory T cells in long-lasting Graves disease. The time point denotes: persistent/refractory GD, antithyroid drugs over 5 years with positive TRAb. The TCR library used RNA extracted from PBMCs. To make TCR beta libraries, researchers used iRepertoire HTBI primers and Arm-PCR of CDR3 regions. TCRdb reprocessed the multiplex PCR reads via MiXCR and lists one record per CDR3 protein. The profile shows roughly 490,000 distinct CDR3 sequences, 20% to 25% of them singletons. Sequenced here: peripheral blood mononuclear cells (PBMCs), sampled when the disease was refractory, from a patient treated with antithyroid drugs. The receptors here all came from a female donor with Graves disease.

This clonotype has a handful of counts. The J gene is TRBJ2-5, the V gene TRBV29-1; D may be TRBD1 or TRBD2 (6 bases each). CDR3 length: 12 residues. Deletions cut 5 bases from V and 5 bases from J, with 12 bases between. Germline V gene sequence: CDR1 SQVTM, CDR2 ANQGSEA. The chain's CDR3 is CSVTRGGETQYF. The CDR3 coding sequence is TGCAGCGTTACCAGAGGGGGGGAGACCCAGTACTTC.

CDR3 coding DNA: TGTGCCAGCCACCCTGAGCCTCTCTACGAGCAGTACTTC. Its protein product is CASHPEPLYEQYF. V is TRBV12-3 or TRBV12-4 and J is TRBJ2-7; D is uncertain. The CDR3 is made up of 13 amino acids. The V gene lost 8 bases and the J gene lost 3 bases, with 14 bases spanning the gap.

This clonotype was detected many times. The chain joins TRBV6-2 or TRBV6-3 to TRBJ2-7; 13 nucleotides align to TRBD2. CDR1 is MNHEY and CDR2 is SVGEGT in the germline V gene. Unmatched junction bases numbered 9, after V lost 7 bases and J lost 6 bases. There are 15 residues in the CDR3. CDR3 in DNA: TGTGCCAGCAAATTACTAGCGGGGGGGCCATTCGAGCAGTACTTC. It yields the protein CASKLLAGGPFEQYF.

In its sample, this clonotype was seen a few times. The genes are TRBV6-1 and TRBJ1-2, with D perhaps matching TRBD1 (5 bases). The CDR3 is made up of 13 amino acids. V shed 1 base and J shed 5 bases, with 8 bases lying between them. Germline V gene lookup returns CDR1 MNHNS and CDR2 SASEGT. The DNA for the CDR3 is TGTGCCAGCAGTGAAGAAGGGGATTATGGCTACACCTTC. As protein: CASSEEGDYGYTF.

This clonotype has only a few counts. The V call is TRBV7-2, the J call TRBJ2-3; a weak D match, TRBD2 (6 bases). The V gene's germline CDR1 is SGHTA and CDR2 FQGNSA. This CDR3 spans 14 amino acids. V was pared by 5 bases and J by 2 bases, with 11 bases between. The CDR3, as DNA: TGTGCCAGCAGCCAAGAGGACTACACAGATACGCAGTATTTT. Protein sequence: CASSQEDYTDTQYF. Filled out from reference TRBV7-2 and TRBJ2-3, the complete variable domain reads GAGVSQSPSNKVTEKGKDVELRCDPISGHTALYWYRQSLGQGLEFLIYFQGNSAPDKSGLPSDRFSAERTGGSVSTLTIQRTQQEDSAVYLCASSQEDYTDTQYFGPGTRLTVL.

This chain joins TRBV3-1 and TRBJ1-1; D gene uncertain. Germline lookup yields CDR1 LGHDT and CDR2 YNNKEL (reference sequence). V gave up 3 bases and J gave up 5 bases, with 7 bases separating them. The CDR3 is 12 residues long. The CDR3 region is CASSQGITEAFF. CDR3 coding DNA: TGTGCCAGCAGCCAGGGTATAACTGAAGCTTTCTTT.

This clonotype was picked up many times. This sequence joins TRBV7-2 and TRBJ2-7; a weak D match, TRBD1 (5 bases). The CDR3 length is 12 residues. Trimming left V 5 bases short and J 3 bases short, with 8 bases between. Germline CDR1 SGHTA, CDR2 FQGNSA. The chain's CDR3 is CASSHQGYEQYF. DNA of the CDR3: TGTGCCAGCAGCCATCAGGGCTACGAGCAGTACTTC.

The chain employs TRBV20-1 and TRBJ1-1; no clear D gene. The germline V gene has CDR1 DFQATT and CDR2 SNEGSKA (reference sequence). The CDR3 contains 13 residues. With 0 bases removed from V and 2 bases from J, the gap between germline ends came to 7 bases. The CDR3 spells CSARDRANTEAFF. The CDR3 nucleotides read TGCAGTGCTAGAGATCGGGCAAACACTGAAGCTTTCTTT.

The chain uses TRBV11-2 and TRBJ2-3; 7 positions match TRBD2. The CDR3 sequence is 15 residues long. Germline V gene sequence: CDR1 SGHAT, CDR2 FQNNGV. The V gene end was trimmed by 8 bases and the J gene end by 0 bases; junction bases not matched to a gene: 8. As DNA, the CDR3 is TGTGCCAGCTTGGAGTCGGGACTAAGCACAGATACGCAGTATTTT. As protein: CASLESGLSTDTQYF.

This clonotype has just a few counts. The CDR3 DNA follows: TGCGCCAGCAGCCAAGATATAGGAGGGAATAATTCACCCCTCCACTTT. Protein product: CASSQDIGGNNSPLHF. This chain connects TRBV4-3 to TRBJ1-6; D is undetermined. Per the germline V gene, CDR1 is LGHNA and CDR2 is YSLEER. The CDR3 has 16 residues. Trimming left V 0 bases short and J 5 bases short, with 11 bases between.

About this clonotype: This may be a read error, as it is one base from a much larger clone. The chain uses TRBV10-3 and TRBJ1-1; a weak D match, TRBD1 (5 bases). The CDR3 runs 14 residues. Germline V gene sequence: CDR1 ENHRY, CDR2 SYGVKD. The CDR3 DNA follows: TGTGCCATCAGCTCCGGGACGGAAGGGACTGAAGCTTCCTTT. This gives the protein CAISSGTEGTEASF.

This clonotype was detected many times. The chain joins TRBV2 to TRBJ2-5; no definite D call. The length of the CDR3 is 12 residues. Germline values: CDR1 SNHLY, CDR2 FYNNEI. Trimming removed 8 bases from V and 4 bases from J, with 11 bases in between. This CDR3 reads CASVRIGETQYF. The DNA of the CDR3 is TGTGCCAGCGTCAGAATCGGAGAGACCCAGTACTTC.

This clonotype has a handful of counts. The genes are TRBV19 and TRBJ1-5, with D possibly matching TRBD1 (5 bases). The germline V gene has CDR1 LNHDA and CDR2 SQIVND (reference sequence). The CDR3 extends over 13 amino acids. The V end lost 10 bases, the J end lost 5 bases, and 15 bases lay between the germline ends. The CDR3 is CAITPGPYQPQHF. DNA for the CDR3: TGTGCCATTACGCCGGGACCATATCAGCCCCAGCATTTT.

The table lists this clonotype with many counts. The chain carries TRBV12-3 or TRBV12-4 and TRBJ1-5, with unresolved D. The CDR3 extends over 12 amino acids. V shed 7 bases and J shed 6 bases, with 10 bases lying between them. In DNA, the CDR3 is TGTGCCAGCACCGCTGAGGGTCAGCCCCAGCATTTT. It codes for CASTAEGQPQHF.

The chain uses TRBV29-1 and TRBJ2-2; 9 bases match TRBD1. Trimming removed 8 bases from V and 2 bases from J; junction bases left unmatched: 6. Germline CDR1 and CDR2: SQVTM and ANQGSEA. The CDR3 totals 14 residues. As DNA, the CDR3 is TGCAGCATTTACAGGGGGCCAAACACCGGGGAGCTGTTTTTT. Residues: CSIYRGPNTGELFF.

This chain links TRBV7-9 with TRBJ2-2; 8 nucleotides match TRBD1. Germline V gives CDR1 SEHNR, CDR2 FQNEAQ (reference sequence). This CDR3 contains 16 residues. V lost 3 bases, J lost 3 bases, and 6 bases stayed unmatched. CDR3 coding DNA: TGTGCCAGCAGCTTTACCTGGACAGGGTACACCGGGGAGCTGTTTTTT. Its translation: CASSFTWTGYTGELFF.

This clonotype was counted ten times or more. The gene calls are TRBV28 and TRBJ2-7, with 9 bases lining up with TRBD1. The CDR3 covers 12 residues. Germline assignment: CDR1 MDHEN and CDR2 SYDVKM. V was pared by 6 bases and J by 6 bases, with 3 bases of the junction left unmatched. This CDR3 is CASSRTGVEQYF. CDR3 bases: TGTGCCAGCAGCCGGACAGGGGTCGAGCAGTACTTC.

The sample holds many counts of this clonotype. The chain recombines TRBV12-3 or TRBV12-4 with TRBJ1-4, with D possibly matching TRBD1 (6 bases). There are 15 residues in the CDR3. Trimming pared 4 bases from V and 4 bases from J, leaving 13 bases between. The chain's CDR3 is CASSSGDGVNEKLFF. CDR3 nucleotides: TGTGCCAGCAGTTCAGGGGACGGGGTTAATGAAAAACTGTTTTTT.

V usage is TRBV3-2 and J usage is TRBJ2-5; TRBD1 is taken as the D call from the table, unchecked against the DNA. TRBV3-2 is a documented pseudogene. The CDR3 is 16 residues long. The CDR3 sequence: CASSLSRDSLQETQYF. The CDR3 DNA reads TGTGCCAGCAGCCTAAGCCGGGACAGCCTACAAGAGACCCAGTACTTC.

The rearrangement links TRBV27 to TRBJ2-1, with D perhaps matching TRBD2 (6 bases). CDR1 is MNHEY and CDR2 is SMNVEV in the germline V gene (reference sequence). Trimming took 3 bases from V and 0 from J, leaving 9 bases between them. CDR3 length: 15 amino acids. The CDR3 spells CASSFLALSYNEQFF. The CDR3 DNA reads TGTGCCAGCAGTTTTCTAGCGCTCTCCTACAATGAGCAGTTCTTC.